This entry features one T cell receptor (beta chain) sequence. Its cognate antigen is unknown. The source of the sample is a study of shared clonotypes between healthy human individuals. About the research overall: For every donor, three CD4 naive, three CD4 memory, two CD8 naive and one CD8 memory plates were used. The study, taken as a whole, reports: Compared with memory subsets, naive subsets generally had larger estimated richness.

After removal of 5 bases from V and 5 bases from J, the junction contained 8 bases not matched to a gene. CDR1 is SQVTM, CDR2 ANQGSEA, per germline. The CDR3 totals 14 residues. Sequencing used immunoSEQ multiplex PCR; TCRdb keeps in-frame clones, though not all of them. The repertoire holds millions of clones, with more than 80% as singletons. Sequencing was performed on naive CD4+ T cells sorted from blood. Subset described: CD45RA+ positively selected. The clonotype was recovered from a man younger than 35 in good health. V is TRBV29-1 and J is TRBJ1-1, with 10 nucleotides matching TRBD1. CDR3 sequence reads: CSVRPGTGDTEAFF. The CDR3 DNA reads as TGCAGCGTTCGCCCCGGGACAGGGGATACTGAAGCTTTCTTT.